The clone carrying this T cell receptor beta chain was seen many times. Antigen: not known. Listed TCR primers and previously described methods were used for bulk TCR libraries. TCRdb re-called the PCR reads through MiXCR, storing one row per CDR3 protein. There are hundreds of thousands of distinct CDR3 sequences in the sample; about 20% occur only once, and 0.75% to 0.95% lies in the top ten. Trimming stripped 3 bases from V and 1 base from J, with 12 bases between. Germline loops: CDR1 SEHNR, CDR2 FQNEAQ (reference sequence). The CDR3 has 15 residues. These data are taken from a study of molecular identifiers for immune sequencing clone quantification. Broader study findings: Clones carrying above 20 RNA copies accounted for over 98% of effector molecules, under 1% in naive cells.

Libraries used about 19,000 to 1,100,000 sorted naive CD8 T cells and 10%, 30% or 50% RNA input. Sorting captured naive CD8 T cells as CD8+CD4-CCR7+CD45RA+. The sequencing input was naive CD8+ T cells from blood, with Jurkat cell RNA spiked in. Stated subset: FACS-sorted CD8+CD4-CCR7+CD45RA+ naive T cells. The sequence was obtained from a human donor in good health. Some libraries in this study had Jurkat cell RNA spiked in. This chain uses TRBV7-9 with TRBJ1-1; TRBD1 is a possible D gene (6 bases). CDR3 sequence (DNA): TGTGCCAGCAGCTTTGCCGGGACACAGAACACTGAAGCTTTCTTT. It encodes CASSFAGTQNTEAFF.